A single sample is the source of the 3 T cell receptor beta chains below, sequenced in a study of cytomegalovirus exposure and HLA in healthy donors (dated by TCRdb to 2016 to 2017). Libraries were constructed by the immunoSEQ multiplex PCR assay. The multiplex PCR relied on a mix of 60 forward primers for TCR Vbeta segments and 13 reverse primers for TCR Jbeta segments. TCRdb limited this immuneACCESS table to in-frame rearrangements with V and J called. A share of clones is missing; checked studies link under half to unresolved V genes, and the rest is unexplained. Here the sample has around 110,000 clones; approximately 76% occur a single time. Of the sample, roughly 2.3% falls within the top ten clones. Sequences were obtained from PBMCs. The receptors come from a man between 18 and 35 years old in good health and CMV-seronegative.

The chain carries TRBV6-5 and TRBJ1-1, with TRBD1 matching over 7 bases. CDR1 is MNHEY and CDR2 is SVGAGI in the germline V gene. The CDR3 loop spans 14 amino acids. With V trimmed by 2 bases and J by 4 bases, 4 bases remained unmatched. CDR3 sequence: CASSYGDSSTEAFF. CDR3 coding DNA: TGTGCCAGCAGTTACGGGGACAGTTCCACTGAAGCTTTCTTT.

This chain uses TRBV28 with TRBJ2-3; perhaps TRBD1 as D (6 bases). The germline V gene has CDR1 MDHEN and CDR2 SYDVKM. The germline V and J ends were trimmed by 7 bases and 4 bases, with 12 bases remaining between them. The CDR3 spans 13 residues. DNA of the CDR3: TGTGCCAGCACAGACAGGATCTCAGATACGCAGTATTTT. Protein: CASTDRISDTQYF.

V gene TRBV7-2 combines with J gene TRBJ2-5; TRBD2 matches 11 bases. The CDR3 is 14 residues long. V was clipped by 5 bases and J by 3 bases; unmatched bases: 2. In germline, CDR1 is SGHTA, CDR2 FQGNSA. CDR3 sequence reads: CASSMTSGKETQYF. CDR3 in DNA: TGTGCCAGCAGCATGACTAGCGGGAAAGAGACCCAGTACTTC.